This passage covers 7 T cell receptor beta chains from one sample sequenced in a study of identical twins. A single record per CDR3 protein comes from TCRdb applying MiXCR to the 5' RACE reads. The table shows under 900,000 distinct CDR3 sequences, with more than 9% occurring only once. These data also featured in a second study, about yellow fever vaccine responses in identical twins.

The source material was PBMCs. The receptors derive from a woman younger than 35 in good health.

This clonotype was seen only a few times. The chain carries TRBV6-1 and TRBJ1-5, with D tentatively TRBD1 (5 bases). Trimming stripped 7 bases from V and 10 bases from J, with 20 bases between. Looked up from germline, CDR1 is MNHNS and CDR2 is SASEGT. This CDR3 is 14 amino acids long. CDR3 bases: TGTGCCAGCATGGCGGGACGGGGGATCGGACCCCAGCATTTT. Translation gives CASMAGRGIGPQHF.

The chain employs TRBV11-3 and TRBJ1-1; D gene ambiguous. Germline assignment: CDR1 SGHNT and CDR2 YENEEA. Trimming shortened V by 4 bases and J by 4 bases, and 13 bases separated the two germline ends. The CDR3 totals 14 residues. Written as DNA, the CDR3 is TGTGCCAGCAGCTCTCCGGGCATCCCCACTGAAGCTTTCTTT. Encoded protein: CASSSPGIPTEAFF.

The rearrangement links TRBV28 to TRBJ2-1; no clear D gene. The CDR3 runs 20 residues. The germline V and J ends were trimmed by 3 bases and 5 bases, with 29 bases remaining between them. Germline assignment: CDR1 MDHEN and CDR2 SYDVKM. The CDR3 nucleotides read TGTGCCAGCAGTTTTATGGCTTCCGTGGGTTGGGTACAAGGTGACAATGAGCAGTTCTTC. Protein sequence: CASSFMASVGWVQGDNEQFF.

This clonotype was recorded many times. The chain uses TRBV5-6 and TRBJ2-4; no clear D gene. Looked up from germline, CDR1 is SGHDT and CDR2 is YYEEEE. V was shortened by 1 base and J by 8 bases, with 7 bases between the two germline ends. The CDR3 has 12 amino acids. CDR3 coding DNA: TGTGCCAGCAGCTTGAATAATTACATTCAGTACTTC. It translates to CASSLNNYIQYF. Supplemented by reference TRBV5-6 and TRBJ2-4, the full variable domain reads DAGVTQSPTHLIKTRGQQVTLRCSPKSGHDTVSWYQQALGQGPQFIFQYYEEEERQRGNFPDRFSGHQFPNYSSELNVNALLLGDSALYLCASSLNNYIQYFGAGTRLSVL.

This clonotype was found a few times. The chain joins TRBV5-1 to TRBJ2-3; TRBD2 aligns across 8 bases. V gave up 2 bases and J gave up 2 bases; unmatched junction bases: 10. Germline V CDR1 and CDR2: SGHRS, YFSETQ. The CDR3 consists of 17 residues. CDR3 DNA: TGCGCCAGCAGCTTAGGTTCTTCCGGGGGGGACACAGATACGCAGTATTTT. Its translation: CASSLGSSGGDTDTQYF.

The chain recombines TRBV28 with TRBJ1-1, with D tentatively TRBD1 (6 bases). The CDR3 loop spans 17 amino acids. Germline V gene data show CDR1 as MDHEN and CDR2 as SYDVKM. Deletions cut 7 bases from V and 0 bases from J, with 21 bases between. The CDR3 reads CASIGRGAESLNTEAFF. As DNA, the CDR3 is TGTGCCAGCATCGGTAGGGGGGCGGAAAGCCTGAACACTGAAGCTTTCTTT.

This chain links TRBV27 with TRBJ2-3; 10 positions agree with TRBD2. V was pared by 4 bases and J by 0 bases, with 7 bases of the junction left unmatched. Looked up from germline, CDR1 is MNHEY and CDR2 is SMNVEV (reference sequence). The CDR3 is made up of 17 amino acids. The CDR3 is CASSSRTSGLSTDTQYF. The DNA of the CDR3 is TGTGCCAGCAGTTCCCGGACTAGCGGCCTAAGCACAGATACGCAGTATTTT.